The present TCR beta chain was sequenced within a study of shared clonotypes between healthy human individuals. Assay used: immunoSEQ multiplex PCR; TCRdb lists only in-frame clones, some missing. The sample holds roughly 2,500,000 clones, 93% seen once. In the case of this clone: What it recognizes is unknown. The sample has other DNA sequences that encode this CDR3 too.

Overall study findings and caveats: Across subsets, estimated richness was generally greater for naive than for memory populations.

Per the germline V gene, CDR1 is SNHLY and CDR2 is FYNNEI. The CDR3 covers 13 residues. V was pared by 6 bases and J by 0 bases, with 6 bases between. The genes are TRBV2 and TRBJ1-3, with no clear D. This clonotype was obtained from a man aged 18-30 years in good health. Some clones in this sample may be carry-over from other donors' samples. Sequences were obtained from naive CD4+ T cells from PBMCs. Noted subset: CD45RA+ positively selected. The CDR3 reads CASSWGSGNTIYF. The CDR3 DNA reads as TGTGCCAGCAGCTGGGGCTCTGGAAACACCATATATTTT.